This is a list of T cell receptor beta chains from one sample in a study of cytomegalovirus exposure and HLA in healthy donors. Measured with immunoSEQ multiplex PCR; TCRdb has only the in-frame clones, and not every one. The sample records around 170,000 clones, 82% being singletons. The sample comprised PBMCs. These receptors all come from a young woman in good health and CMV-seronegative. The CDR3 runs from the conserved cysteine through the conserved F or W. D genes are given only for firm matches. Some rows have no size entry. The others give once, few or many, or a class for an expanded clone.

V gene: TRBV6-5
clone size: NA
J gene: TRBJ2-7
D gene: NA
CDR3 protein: CASSYITTPPYEQYF
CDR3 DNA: TGTGCCAGCAGTTATATAACTACCCCCCCCTACGAGCAGTACTTC

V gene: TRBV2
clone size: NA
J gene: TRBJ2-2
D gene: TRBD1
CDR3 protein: CASSLEGQGHGELFF
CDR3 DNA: TGTGCCAGCAGTCTAGAGGGACAGGGCCACGGGGAGCTGTTTTTT

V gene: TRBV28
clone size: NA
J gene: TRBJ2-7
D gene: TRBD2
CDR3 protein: CASSLGTSASYEQYF
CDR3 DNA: TGTGCCAGCAGTTTAGGGACTAGCGCTTCCTACGAGCAGTACTTC

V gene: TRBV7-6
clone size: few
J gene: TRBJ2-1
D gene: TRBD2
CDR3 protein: CASSLFGRDEQFF
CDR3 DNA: TGTGCCAGCAGCTTATTCGGGAGGGATGAGCAGTTCTTC

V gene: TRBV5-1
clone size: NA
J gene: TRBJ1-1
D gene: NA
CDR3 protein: CASSYGGEAEAFF
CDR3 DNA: TGCGCCAGCTCATACGGGGGAGAGGCTGAAGCTTTCTTT

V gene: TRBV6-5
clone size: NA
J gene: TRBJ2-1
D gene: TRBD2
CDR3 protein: CASSFPGLAGGYEQFF
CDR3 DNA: TGTGCCAGCAGTTTCCCGGGACTAGCGGGAGGCTATGAGCAGTTCTTC

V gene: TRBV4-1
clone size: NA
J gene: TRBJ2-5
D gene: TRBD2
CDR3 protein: CASSELAGNPGETQYF
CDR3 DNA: TGCGCCAGCAGTGAGCTAGCGGGGAACCCGGGGGAGACCCAGTACTTC

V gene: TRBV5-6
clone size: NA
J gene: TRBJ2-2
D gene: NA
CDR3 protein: CASSPSAGELFF
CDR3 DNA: TGTGCCAGCAGCCCCTCGGCCGGGGAGCTGTTTTTT

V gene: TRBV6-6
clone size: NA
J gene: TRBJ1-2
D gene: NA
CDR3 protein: CASSPTGILGYGYTF
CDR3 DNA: TGTGCCAGCAGTCCAACAGGGATCCTGGGGTATGGCTACACCTTC

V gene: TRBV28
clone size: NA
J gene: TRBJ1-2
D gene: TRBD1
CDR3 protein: CASSPGTGARDGYTF
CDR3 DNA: TGTGCCAGCAGCCCCGGGACAGGGGCTCGAGATGGCTACACCTTC

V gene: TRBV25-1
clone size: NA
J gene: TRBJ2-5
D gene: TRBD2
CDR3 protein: CASSETTSGAQETQYF
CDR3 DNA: TGTGCCAGCAGTGAAACGACTAGCGGAGCGCAAGAGACCCAGTACTTC

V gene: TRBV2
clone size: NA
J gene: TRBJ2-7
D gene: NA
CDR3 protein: CASSEGFSSYEQYF
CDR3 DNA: TGTGCCAGCAGTGAAGGGTTTAGCTCCTACGAGCAGTACTTC

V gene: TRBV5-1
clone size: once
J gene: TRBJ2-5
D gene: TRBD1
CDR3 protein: CASSLARGQGTETQYF
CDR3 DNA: TGCGCCAGCAGCTTGGCAAGGGGACAGGGGACAGAGACCCAGTACTTC

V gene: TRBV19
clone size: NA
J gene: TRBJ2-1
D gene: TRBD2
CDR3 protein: CASSFLAGLGPNEQFF
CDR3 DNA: TGTGCCAGTAGTTTCCTAGCGGGTCTGGGACCCAATGAGCAGTTCTTC

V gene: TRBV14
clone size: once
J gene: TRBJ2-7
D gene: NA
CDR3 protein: CASSQVSGAYEQYF
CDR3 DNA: TGTGCCAGCAGCCAAGTGTCGGGAGCCTACGAGCAGTACTTC

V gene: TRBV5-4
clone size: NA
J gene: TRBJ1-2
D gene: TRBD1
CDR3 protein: CASSLGDRVGGYTF
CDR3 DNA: TGTGCCAGCAGCTTGGGGGACAGGGTGGGCGGCTACACCTTC

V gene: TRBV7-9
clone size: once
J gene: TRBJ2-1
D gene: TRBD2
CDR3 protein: CASSLSGGPMLEQFF
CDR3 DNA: TGTGCCAGCAGCTTATCGGGAGGGCCGATGCTCGAGCAGTTCTTC

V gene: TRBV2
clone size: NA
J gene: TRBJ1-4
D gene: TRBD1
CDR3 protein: CASAGTGDEKLFF
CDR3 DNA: TGTGCCAGCGCCGGGACAGGGGATGAAAAACTGTTTTTT

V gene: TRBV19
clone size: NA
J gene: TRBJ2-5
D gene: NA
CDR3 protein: CASSIAGEETQYF
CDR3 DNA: TGTGCCAGTAGTATCGCCGGGGAGGAGACCCAGTACTTC

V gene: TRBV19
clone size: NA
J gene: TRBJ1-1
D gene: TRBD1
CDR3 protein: CASGTVGDTEAFF
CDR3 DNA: TGTGCCAGTGGGACAGTTGGCGACACTGAAGCTTTCTTT

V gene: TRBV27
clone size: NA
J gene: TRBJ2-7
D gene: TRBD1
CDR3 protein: CASSPGQAYEQYF
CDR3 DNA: TGTGCCAGCAGTCCCGGACAGGCCTACGAGCAGTACTTC

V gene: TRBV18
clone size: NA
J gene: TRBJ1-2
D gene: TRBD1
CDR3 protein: CASSLGTGDYGYTF
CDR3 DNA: TGTGCCAGCTCACTAGGGACAGGTGACTATGGCTACACCTTC

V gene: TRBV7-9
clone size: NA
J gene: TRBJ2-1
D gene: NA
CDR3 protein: CASSPFNEQFF
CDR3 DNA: TGTGCCAGCAGCCCTTTTAATGAGCAGTTCTTC

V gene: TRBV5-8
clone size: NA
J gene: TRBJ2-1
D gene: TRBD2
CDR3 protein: CASSNGLADYNEQFF
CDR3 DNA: TGTGCCAGCAGCAACGGACTAGCGGACTACAATGAGCAGTTCTTC

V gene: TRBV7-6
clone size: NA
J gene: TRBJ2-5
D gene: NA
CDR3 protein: CASSLANRVETQYF
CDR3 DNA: TGTGCCAGCAGCTTAGCGAACAGAGTAGAGACCCAGTACTTC

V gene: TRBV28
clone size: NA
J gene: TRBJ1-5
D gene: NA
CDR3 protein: CASSRTTGQSLWSNQPQHF
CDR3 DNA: TGTGCCAGCAGTCGAACAACGGGACAATCTCTTTGGAGCAATCAGCCCCAGCATTTT

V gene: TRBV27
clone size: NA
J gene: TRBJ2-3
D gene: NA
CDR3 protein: CASSSKRTTAPTDTQYF
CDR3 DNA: TGTGCCAGCAGTTCTAAACGGACAACCGCCCCCACAGATACGCAGTATTTT

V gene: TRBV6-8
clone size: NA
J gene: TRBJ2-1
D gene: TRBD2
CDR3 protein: CATRTSGSYNEQFF
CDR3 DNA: TGTGCCACCAGGACTAGCGGGAGCTACAATGAGCAGTTCTTC

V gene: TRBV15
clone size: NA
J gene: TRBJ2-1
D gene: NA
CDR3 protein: CATSRDVAASYNEQFF
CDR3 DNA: TGTGCCACCAGCAGAGATGTGGCCGCCTCCTACAATGAGCAGTTCTTC

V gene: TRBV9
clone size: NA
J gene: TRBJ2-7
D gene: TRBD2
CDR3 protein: CASSVALAGAEQYF
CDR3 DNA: TGTGCCAGCAGCGTAGCCCTAGCGGGAGCCGAGCAGTACTTC

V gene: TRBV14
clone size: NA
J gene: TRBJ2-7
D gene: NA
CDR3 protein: CANSSHYEQYF
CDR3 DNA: TGTGCCAACTCGTCCCACTACGAGCAGTACTTC

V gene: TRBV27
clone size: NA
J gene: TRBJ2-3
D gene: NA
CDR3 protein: CASSYEESTDTQYF
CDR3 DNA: TGTGCCAGCAGTTACGAGGAAAGCACAGATACGCAGTATTTT

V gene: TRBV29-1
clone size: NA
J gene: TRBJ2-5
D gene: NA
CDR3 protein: CSVEGWDGAGTQYF
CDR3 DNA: TGCAGCGTTGAAGGTTGGGATGGGGCCGGGACCCAGTACTTC

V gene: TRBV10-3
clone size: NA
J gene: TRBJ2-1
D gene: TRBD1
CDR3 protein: CATQGQGSYNEQFF
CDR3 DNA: TGTGCCACCCAGGGACAGGGGTCCTACAATGAGCAGTTCTTC

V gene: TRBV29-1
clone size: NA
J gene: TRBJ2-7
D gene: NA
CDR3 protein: CSVEGAQPNYEQYF
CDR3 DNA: TGCAGCGTTGAAGGGGCCCAGCCCAACTACGAGCAGTACTTC

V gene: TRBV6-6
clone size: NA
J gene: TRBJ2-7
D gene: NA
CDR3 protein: CASTCEQYF
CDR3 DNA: TGTGCCAGCACCTGCGAGCAGTACTTC

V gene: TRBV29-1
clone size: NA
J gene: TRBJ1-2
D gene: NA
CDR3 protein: CSVAPALSPSYGYTF
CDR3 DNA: TGCAGCGTTGCCCCCGCACTGTCTCCGAGCTATGGCTACACCTTC

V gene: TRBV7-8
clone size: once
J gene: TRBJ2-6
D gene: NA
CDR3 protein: CASRPVGSGANVLTF
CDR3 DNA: TGTGCCAGCAGACCCGTCGGGTCTGGGGCCAACGTCCTGACTTTC

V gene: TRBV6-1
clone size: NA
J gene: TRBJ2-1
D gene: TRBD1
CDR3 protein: CASTGQTYNEQFF
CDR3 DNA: TGTGCCAGCACGGGACAGACCTACAATGAGCAGTTCTTC

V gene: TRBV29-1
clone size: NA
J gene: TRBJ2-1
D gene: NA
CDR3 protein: CSVDRPQQGQQFF
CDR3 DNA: TGCAGCGTTGACAGACCACAACAGGGACAGCAGTTCTTC

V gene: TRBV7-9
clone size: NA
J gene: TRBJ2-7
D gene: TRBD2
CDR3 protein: CASSPGTSATGQYF
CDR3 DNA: TGTGCCAGCAGCCCCGGGACTAGCGCGACGGGGCAGTACTTC

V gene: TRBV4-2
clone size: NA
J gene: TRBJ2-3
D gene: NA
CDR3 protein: CASSQEGASLNTDTQYF
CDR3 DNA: TGTGCCAGCAGCCAAGAGGGAGCGTCCCTTAACACAGATACGCAGTATTTT

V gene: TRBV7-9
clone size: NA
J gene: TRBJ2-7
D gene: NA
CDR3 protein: CASSTSSAAEQYF
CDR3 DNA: TGTGCCAGCAGTACTAGCAGTGCGGCTGAGCAGTACTTC

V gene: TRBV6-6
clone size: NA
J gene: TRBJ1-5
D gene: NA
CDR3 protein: CASSYSQTDSNQPQHF
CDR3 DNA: TGTGCCAGCAGTTACTCGCAGACAGATAGCAATCAGCCCCAGCATTTT

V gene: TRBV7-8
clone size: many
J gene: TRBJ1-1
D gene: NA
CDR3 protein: CASSPRGLRAFF
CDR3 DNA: TGTGCCAGCAGCCCACGAGGCCTGAGGGCTTTCTTT

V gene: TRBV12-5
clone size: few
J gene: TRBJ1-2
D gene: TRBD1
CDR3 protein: CASDGVQGGYGYTF
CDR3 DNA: TGTGCTAGTGACGGGGTACAGGGGGGGTATGGCTACACCTTC

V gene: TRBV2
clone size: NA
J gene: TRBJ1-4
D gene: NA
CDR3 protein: CASSDRAGNEKLFF
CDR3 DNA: TGTGCCAGCAGTGACAGGGCGGGGAATGAAAAACTGTTTTTT

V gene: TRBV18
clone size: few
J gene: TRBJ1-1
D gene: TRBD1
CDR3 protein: CASSPLDRGVAFF
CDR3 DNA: TGTGCCAGCTCACCTCTGGACAGGGGTGTAGCTTTCTTT

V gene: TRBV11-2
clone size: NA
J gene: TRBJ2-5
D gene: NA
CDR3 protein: CASSPTRGIETQYF
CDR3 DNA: TGTGCCAGCAGCCCCACTCGGGGTATAGAGACCCAGTACTTC

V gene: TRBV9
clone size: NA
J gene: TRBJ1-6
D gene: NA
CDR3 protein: CASSVEGGSNSPLHF
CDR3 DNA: TGTGCCAGCAGCGTAGAAGGCGGCTCAAATTCACCCCTCCACTTT

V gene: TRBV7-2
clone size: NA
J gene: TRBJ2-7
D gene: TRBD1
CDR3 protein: CASSLAGTGLSYEQYF
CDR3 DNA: TGTGCCAGCAGCTTAGCCGGGACAGGGTTATCCTACGAGCAGTACTTC

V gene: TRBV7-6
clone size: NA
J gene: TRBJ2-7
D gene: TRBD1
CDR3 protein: CASSLSYRGQDEQYF
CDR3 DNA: TGTGCCAGCAGCTTATCATACAGGGGGCAGGACGAGCAGTACTTC

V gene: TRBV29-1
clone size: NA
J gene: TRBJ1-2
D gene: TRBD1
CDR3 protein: CSVPTPGTVNYGYTF
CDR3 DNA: TGCAGCGTTCCCACTCCCGGGACAGTGAACTATGGCTACACCTTC